This TCR beta chain was recorded in a study of circulating tumor DNA in untreated peripheral T-cell lymphoma. On this clone: The target antigen is unknown.

Overall study results and limits: Tumor-specific clonotypes were found in roughly 75% of patients.

TCRdb's table, derived via immunoSEQ multiplex PCR, lists solely in-frame clones and lacks some. In the table there are around 340 clones, 78% of which are singletons. Per germline, CDR1 SQVTM and CDR2 ANQGSEA. The V and J ends lost 7 bases and 1 base, in that order; junction bases with no gene match: 6. The CDR3 consists of 13 residues. This chain connects TRBV29-1 to TRBJ1-1; 7 bases line up with TRBD1. This TCR was sampled from a human donor with peripheral T-cell lymphoma. The material sequenced was cell-free DNA from blood serum. Written as DNA, the CDR3 is TGCAGCGGAACGAACAGGGGGAACACTGAAGCTTTCTTT. Its protein product is CSGTNRGNTEAFF.